The present TCR beta chain was sequenced within a study of cytomegalovirus exposure and HLA in healthy donors. This clone was seen just once. The antigen is not known. CDR1 is SGHDN, CDR2 FVKESK, per germline. The CDR3 runs 15 residues. V shed 4 bases, J shed 5 bases, and the junction held 6 bases outside the gene matches. This PCR relied on a set of 60 Vbeta primers and 13 Jbeta primers. The assay was immunoSEQ multiplex PCR, and TCRdb's table has in-frame clones only and misses some. Counted here are 150,000 or so clones, roughly four fifths occurring once; the ten biggest clones make up approximately 1.5%. Overall study findings and caveats: Reportedly, fewer N-insertions than the approximately 610-donor mean appeared in an Asian-associated ancestry cluster in a later analysis. In an earlier analysis, productive rearrangement rates for most beta V segments clustered near 90% or 30%. Presence/absence analyses supposed approximately even sequencing depth among donors. Investigators reported more than 150 TCR beta chains as tied to cytomegalovirus.

The chain is built from TRBV14 and TRBJ2-5, with 11 nucleotides matching TRBD1. The sequence derives from a man aged 25 to 40 in good health and CMV-seropositive. The sequenced sample consisted of PBMCs. This chain's CDR3 is CASSPDRGLAETQYF. In DNA, the CDR3 is TGTGCCAGCAGCCCGGACAGGGGGCTCGCGGAGACCCAGTACTTC.